Listed here is a single T cell receptor beta chain. CDR1 is MNHEY and CDR2 is SVGAGI in the germline V gene. This CDR3 has 15 amino acids. Trimming at V came to 0 bases and at J to 8 bases, leaving 8 bases not matched to a gene. The data derive from a study of T cell changes during pregnancy in multiple sclerosis. Some clones are missing from TCRdb's copy, which holds only in-frame ones; the method was immunoSEQ multiplex PCR. This sample carries more than 10,000 clones, around 90% of them seen once, and the ten largest clones take around an eighth. The chain couples TRBV6-5 to TRBJ1-1, with 8 bases identical to TRBD1. Sequenced here: CD8+ T cells from peripheral blood mononuclear cells, sampled after pregnancy. This clonotype originated in a female donor in good health, enrolled as a control in a pregnancy study. The CDR3 is CASSYSKTGTGEAFF. For the CDR3, the DNA is TGTGCCAGCAGTTACTCCAAAACCGGGACAGGCGAAGCTTTCTTT.